The 15 T cell receptor beta chains below come from one sample, sequenced in a study of cytomegalovirus exposure and HLA in healthy donors. Primers: 60 Vbeta forward and 13 Jbeta reverse. TCRdb's copy holds only in-frame clones and misses some; the assay was immunoSEQ multiplex PCR. Here the sample spans 150,000 to 200,000 clones, roughly 83% being singletons. Material: PBMCs. Source of these receptors: a woman younger than 30 in good health and CMV-seronegative.

V and J are TRBV5-6 and TRBJ2-3; 8 bases are shared with TRBD2. The germline V gene has CDR1 SGHDT and CDR2 YYEEEE. The CDR3 sequence is 14 residues long. Trimming removed 5 bases from V and 4 bases from J; junction bases left unmatched: 6. The DNA for the CDR3 is TGTGCCAGCAGGCGTGCGGGGGGACCAGATACGCAGTATTTT. Protein sequence: CASRRAGGPDTQYF.

The gene calls are TRBV9 and TRBJ2-3; 9 bases agree with TRBD1. The CDR3 has 16 residues. Germline trimming cut 3 bases from V and 4 bases from J; bases unmatched to any gene: 9. Looked up from germline, CDR1 is SGDLS and CDR2 is YYNGEE. The CDR3 DNA is TGTGCCAGCAGCGGGACCGGGACAGGGCCAGCAGATACGCAGTATTTT. Its protein product is CASSGTGTGPADTQYF.

The V call is TRBV2, the J call TRBJ1-5, with TRBD1 matching over 8 bases. The junction had 5 bases not matched to a gene; V was cut back by 5 bases and J by 5 bases. The CDR3 totals 14 residues. Germline CDR1 SNHLY, CDR2 FYNNEI. DNA of the CDR3: TGTGCCAGCAGTTTAGGACAGGGTCATCAGCCCCAGCATTTT. It encodes CASSLGQGHQPQHF.

This clone was seen a few times. In DNA, the CDR3 is TGTGCCAGCAGCGTAGGGGAGGACAGGTTCAGCTCCTACGAGCAGTACTTC. Protein product: CASSVGEDRFSSYEQYF. This sequence joins TRBV9 and TRBJ2-7, with D possibly TRBD1 on 7 matching bases. Germline V lookup: CDR1 SGDLS, CDR2 YYNGEE. The germline V and J ends were trimmed by 0 bases and 0 bases, with 16 bases remaining between them. CDR3 length: 17 amino acids.

In its sample, this clone was seen a few times. The chain has TRBV28 and TRBJ2-1; 10 bases agree with TRBD2. This CDR3 is built from 15 residues. Germline trimming cut 5 bases from V and 5 bases from J; bases unmatched to any gene: 6. The germline V gene encodes CDR1 MDHEN and CDR2 SYDVKM. CDR3 nucleotide sequence: TGTGCCAGCAGTCTCCTTAGCGGGGGGAACAATGAGCAGTTCTTC. This encodes CASSLLSGGNNEQFF.

The chain couples TRBV10-1 to TRBJ2-7; no clear D gene. Germline loops: CDR1 WNHNN, CDR2 SYGVQD (reference sequence). The CDR3 has 13 amino acids. Trimming removed 0 bases from V and 6 bases from J, with 9 bases in between. CDR3 coding DNA: TGCGCCAGCAGTGAGTCGATTTGGGCCGAGCAGTACTTC. Amino acid sequence: CASSESIWAEQYF.

Comment on this clone: One junction end disagrees with the germline gene, perhaps due to a read error. The chain links TRBV7-9 to TRBJ1-4; TRBD1 is a possible D gene (5 bases). The CDR3 length is 16 residues. Germline V gives CDR1 SEHNR, CDR2 FQNEAQ (reference sequence). CDR3 loop: CSSSSARGGVNEKLFF. CDR3 nucleotide sequence: TGTTCCAGCAGCTCGGCGAGGGGAGGCGTGAATGAAAAACTGTTTTTT.

The rearrangement joins TRBV2 to TRBJ2-1; 13 nucleotides align to TRBD2. CDR1 SNHLY and CDR2 FYNNEI come from the germline V gene. The CDR3 length is 15 residues. Trimming cost V 6 bases and J 7 bases; bases outside gene matches: 6. As DNA, the CDR3 is TGTGCCAGCAGCCAACTAGCGGGGGGGCCTAATGAGCAGTTCTTC. Residues: CASSQLAGGPNEQFF.

V usage is TRBV2 and J usage is TRBJ2-5; the D is unclear. The CDR3 consists of 12 residues. Deletions cut 7 bases from V and 5 bases from J, with 11 bases between. The germline gives CDR1 SNHLY, CDR2 FYNNEI. The CDR3 loop reads CASTASGETQYF. As DNA, the CDR3 is TGTGCCAGCACGGCCTCCGGGGAGACCCAGTACTTC.

The table lists this clone with a few counts. The rearrangement links TRBV5-1 to TRBJ2-7; D not resolved. This CDR3 comprises 13 residues. V was pared by 0 bases and J by 3 bases, with 7 bases between. CDR1 is SGHRS and CDR2 is YFSETQ in the germline V gene. CDR3 nucleotides: TGCGCCAGCAGCTTGGATGGAGACTACGAGCAGTACTTC. It translates to CASSLDGDYEQYF.

The rearrangement uses TRBV5-5 and TRBJ1-1; maybe TRBD1 (6 bases). Trimming cost V 4 bases and J 7 bases, with 23 bases left between them. The length of the CDR3 is 16 residues. Per the germline V gene, CDR1 is SGHKS and CDR2 is YYEKEE (reference sequence). The CDR3 coding sequence is TGTGCCAGCAGCCGATTACAGGGTCAGGGGATGGGTGAAGCTTTCTTT. This gives the protein CASSRLQGQGMGEAFF. Complete variable domain (other parts from reference TRBV5-5 and TRBJ1-1): DAGVTQSPTHLIKTRGQQVTLRCSPISGHKSVSWYQQVLGQGPQFIFQYYEKEERGRGNFPDRFSARQFPNYSSELNVNALLLGDSALYLCASSRLQGQGMGEAFFGQGTRLTVV.

This chain uses TRBV10-2 with TRBJ2-7; TRBD1 is a possible D gene (5 bases). The CDR3 consists of 12 residues. Trimming left V 4 bases short and J 3 bases short, with 7 bases between. Germline-derived CDR1 and CDR2 are WSHSY and SAAADI. The CDR3 bases are TGCGCCAGCAGTGGGACAATCTACGAGCAGTACTTC. It is translated as CASSGTIYEQYF.

The V and J genes are TRBV11-2 and TRBJ2-3; 8 bases match TRBD1. Unmatched junction bases numbered 16, after V lost 5 bases and J lost 6 bases. The CDR3 is made up of 17 amino acids. Germline V gene sequence: CDR1 SGHAT, CDR2 FQNNGV. The CDR3 bases are TGTGCCAGCAGCAAGAGACAGGGGACACCAATTTTGGATACGCAGTATTTT. This codes for CASSKRQGTPILDTQYF.

The chain links TRBV10-1 to TRBJ2-7; TRBD1 might be the D (6 bases). The germline CDR1 and CDR2 sequences are WNHNN and SYGVQD (reference sequence). This CDR3 has 14 amino acids. The V and J ends lost 6 bases and 5 bases respectively, with 17 bases between them. CDR3 sequence reads: CASRKDLTGNEQYF. The CDR3 DNA reads as TGCGCCAGCAGGAAAGACCTAACAGGGAACGAGCAGTACTTC.

This chain joins TRBV25-1 and TRBJ1-2, with TRBD1 matching 8 bases. This CDR3 is built from 16 residues. V lost 1 base to trimming and J lost 10 bases; unmatched junction nucleotides: 14. CDR1 and CDR2 (germline): MGHDK, SYGVNS. The CDR3: CASSEWGDRGRRFYTF. The CDR3 coding sequence is TGTGCCAGCAGTGAATGGGGAGACAGGGGCCGGAGATTCTACACCTTC.